A selection of T cell receptor beta chains follows, all from one sample in a study of blood T cell repertoires in COVID-19. TCRdb's table, derived via immunoSEQ multiplex PCR, lists solely in-frame clones and lacks some. Of 250,000 to 400,000 clones detected, 70% to 90% appear once; the ten largest clones hold 1.5% to 2%. The material sequenced was peripheral blood. These TCRs come from a woman aged 25-40 years with COVID-19, enrolled during active disease. CDR3s include the opening cysteine and the closing phenylalanine or tryptophan. The D gene is left open where the match is weak. Expanded clones get a size class; other rows say once, few or many, or leave the size out.

V gene: TRBV7-6; D gene: TRBD1; J gene: TRBJ1-1; clone size: -; CDR3 DNA: TGTGCCAGCAGCCGAGACAGGGCCCCCACTGAAGCTTTCTTT; CDR3 protein: CASSRDRAPTEAFF
V gene: TRBV2; D gene: TRBD1; J gene: TRBJ2-5; clone size: -; CDR3 DNA: TGTGCCAGCAGTGGGGGACAGTCCCCTAAAGAGACCCAGTACTTC; CDR3 protein: CASSGGQSPKETQYF
V gene: TRBV5-4; D gene: TRBD1; J gene: TRBJ1-1; clone size: -; CDR3 DNA: TGTGCCAGCAGCCGTGACAGGGGTTACACTGAAGCTTTCTTT; CDR3 protein: CASSRDRGYTEAFF
V gene: TRBV11-3; D gene: -; J gene: TRBJ2-3; clone size: -; CDR3 DNA: TGTGCCAGCAGCCACAGGGGCACAGATACGCAGTATTTT; CDR3 protein: CASSHRGTDTQYF
V gene: TRBV9; D gene: TRBD1; J gene: TRBJ2-2; clone size: -; CDR3 DNA: TGTGCCAGCGCAATACAGGGGGCGGAGGCCGGGGAGCTGTTTTTT; CDR3 protein: CASAIQGAEAGELFF
V gene: TRBV7-9; D gene: -; J gene: TRBJ1-5; clone size: -; CDR3 DNA: TGTGCCAGCAGCCCGTCGGGGGGCCTCAATCAGCCCCAGCATTTT; CDR3 protein: CASSPSGGLNQPQHF
V gene: TRBV6-1; D gene: TRBD1; J gene: TRBJ1-2; clone size: -; CDR3 DNA: TGTGCCAGCAGTGACACCCAGGGGGCTTCAAGGGAGTGGGGCTATGGCTACACCTTC; CDR3 protein: CASSDTQGASREWGYGYTF
V gene: TRBV4-1; D gene: TRBD1; J gene: TRBJ2-2; clone size: once; CDR3 DNA: TGCGCCAGCAGCCAGGGACAGCCTTCCGGGGAGCTGTTTTTT; CDR3 protein: CASSQGQPSGELFF
V gene: TRBV5-1; D gene: -; J gene: TRBJ2-3; clone size: -; CDR3 DNA: TGCGCCAGCAGCTCGACCCGGGTCAACCCAGATACGCAGTATTTT; CDR3 protein: CASSSTRVNPDTQYF
V gene: TRBV6-5; D gene: TRBD1; J gene: TRBJ1-5; clone size: -; CDR3 DNA: TGTGCCAGCAGTCCGGGGACAGCCTTGATGCCCCAGCATTTT; CDR3 protein: CASSPGTALMPQHF
V gene: TRBV7-8; D gene: TRBD1; J gene: TRBJ1-5; clone size: -; CDR3 DNA: TGTGCCAGCAGCTTAGAGACAGGGGGGTTTCAGCCCCAGCATTTT; CDR3 protein: CASSLETGGFQPQHF
V gene: TRBV7-9; D gene: -; J gene: TRBJ1-3; clone size: -; CDR3 DNA: TGTGCCAGCAGCTTAGCGCAACCAGGCTCTGGAAACACCATATATTTT; CDR3 protein: CASSLAQPGSGNTIYF
V gene: TRBV6-5; D gene: -; J gene: TRBJ1-2; clone size: -; CDR3 DNA: TGTGCCAGCAACCCAGGGAGGGCGGACTATGGCTACACCTTC; CDR3 protein: CASNPGRADYGYTF
V gene: TRBV6-2/TRBV6-3; D gene: TRBD1; J gene: TRBJ1-5; clone size: -; CDR3 DNA: TGTGCCAGCAGTGGGGGGACAGGGGGCAATCAGCCCCAGCATTTT; CDR3 protein: CASSGGTGGNQPQHF
V gene: TRBV12-5; D gene: -; J gene: TRBJ1-2; clone size: -; CDR3 DNA: TGTGCTAGTGGTTTACCATTAATGGCAGGGCCTTCTTATGGCTACACCTTC; CDR3 protein: CASGLPLMAGPSYGYTF
V gene: TRBV7-6; D gene: TRBD2; J gene: TRBJ2-2; clone size: -; CDR3 DNA: TGTGCCAGCAGCTCCAGGGTTGCTAGCGGGGGGACCGGGGAGCTGTTTTTT; CDR3 protein: CASSSRVASGGTGELFF
V gene: TRBV5-1; D gene: TRBD1; J gene: TRBJ1-4; clone size: few; CDR3 DNA: TGCGCCAGCAGAAGGTGGGATCGGACAGGGGCTGAAAAACTGTTTTTT; CDR3 protein: CASRRWDRTGAEKLFF
V gene: TRBV6-5; D gene: TRBD1; J gene: TRBJ1-2; clone size: -; CDR3 DNA: TGTGCCAGCAGTACAGGGGGACGGCTCTATGGCTACACCTTC; CDR3 protein: CASSTGGRLYGYTF
V gene: TRBV6-5; D gene: -; J gene: TRBJ1-5; clone size: -; CDR3 DNA: TGTGCCAGCAGTCGAGGACTTTATAGCAATCAGCCCCAGCATTTT; CDR3 protein: CASSRGLYSNQPQHF
V gene: TRBV6-6; D gene: TRBD1; J gene: TRBJ1-6; clone size: -; CDR3 DNA: TGTGCCAGCAGTCCGGACAGGGCTGGGATTGGTAATTCACCCCTCCACTTT; CDR3 protein: CASSPDRAGIGNSPLHF
V gene: TRBV5-4; D gene: TRBD2; J gene: TRBJ2-3; clone size: -; CDR3 DNA: TGTGCCAGCAGCCCGGGACTAGCGGGGGGGAATACAGATACGCAGTATTTT; CDR3 protein: CASSPGLAGGNTDTQYF
V gene: TRBV6-2/TRBV6-3; D gene: -; J gene: TRBJ2-1; clone size: many; CDR3 DNA: TGTGCCAGCAGTTACGGACTCTACAATGAGCAGTTCTTC; CDR3 protein: CASSYGLYNEQFF
V gene: TRBV7-8; D gene: -; J gene: TRBJ2-1; clone size: -; CDR3 DNA: TGTGCCAGCAGCTACGGAGCCGGGACACGATCTAAATACAATGAGCAGTTCTTC; CDR3 protein: CASSYGAGTRSKYNEQFF
V gene: TRBV2; D gene: TRBD1; J gene: TRBJ1-2; clone size: -; CDR3 DNA: TGTGCCAGCAGCATAGAGCGGACAGGGGATGGCTACACCTTC; CDR3 protein: CASSIERTGDGYTF
V gene: TRBV4-2; D gene: -; J gene: TRBJ2-3; clone size: -; CDR3 DNA: TGTGCCAGCAGCCAAGTACTTTCTAGCACAGATACGCAGTATTTT; CDR3 protein: CASSQVLSSTDTQYF
V gene: TRBV7-9; D gene: -; J gene: TRBJ2-1; clone size: -; CDR3 DNA: TGTGCCAGCAGCTTAGGTCAGGTCCTTGAGCAGTTCTTC; CDR3 protein: CASSLGQVLEQFF
V gene: TRBV30; D gene: TRBD1; J gene: TRBJ2-7; clone size: -; CDR3 DNA: TGTGCCTGGAATTACAGGGGAATCGAGCAGTACTTC; CDR3 protein: CAWNYRGIEQYF
V gene: TRBV3-1/TRBV3-2; D gene: -; J gene: TRBJ1-1; clone size: -; CDR3 DNA: TGTGCCAGCAGCCAAGATGCCCGTCTCATAGAGAACACTGAAGCTTTCTTT; CDR3 protein: CASSQDARLIENTEAFF
V gene: TRBV2; D gene: -; J gene: TRBJ2-3; clone size: -; CDR3 DNA: TGTGCCAGCGGGGGCCTACTAGATACGCAGTATTTT; CDR3 protein: CASGGLLDTQYF
V gene: TRBV19; D gene: -; J gene: TRBJ1-1; clone size: -; CDR3 DNA: TGTGCCAGTAGTATAGATCCGGTGCGCCCAGCTTTCTTT; CDR3 protein: CASSIDPVRPAFF
V gene: TRBV2; D gene: TRBD2; J gene: TRBJ2-3; clone size: once; CDR3 DNA: TGTGCCAGGAATAGCGGGGGGGCCACAGATACGCAGTATTTT; CDR3 protein: CARNSGGATDTQYF
V gene: TRBV15; D gene: TRBD2; J gene: TRBJ2-1; clone size: -; CDR3 DNA: TGTGCCACCAGCAGACCGGGACTAGCGGGGGGTTCCTACAATGAGCAGTTCTTC; CDR3 protein: CATSRPGLAGGSYNEQFF
V gene: TRBV15; D gene: -; J gene: TRBJ1-1; clone size: -; CDR3 DNA: TGTGCCACCAGCACCAGATCCAACACTGAAGCTTTCTTT; CDR3 protein: CATSTRSNTEAFF
V gene: TRBV28; D gene: TRBD1; J gene: TRBJ1-5; clone size: -; CDR3 DNA: TGTGCCAGCAGTTTGCCGTTGGACAGGGGTCAGCCCCAGCATTTT; CDR3 protein: CASSLPLDRGQPQHF
V gene: TRBV20-1; D gene: -; J gene: TRBJ1-2; clone size: -; CDR3 DNA: TGCAGTGCTAGAAGGGGGGGTGGCTACACCTTC; CDR3 protein: CSARRGGGYTF
V gene: TRBV5-4; D gene: TRBD1; J gene: TRBJ2-1; clone size: once; CDR3 DNA: TGTGCCAGCCACTTTGGGGGACAGGGGGACAATGAGCAGTTCTTC; CDR3 protein: CASHFGGQGDNEQFF
V gene: TRBV6-6; D gene: TRBD1; J gene: TRBJ2-2; clone size: -; CDR3 DNA: TGTGCCAGCAGCTTTAGGGGGCGCCTGGAAACCGGGGAGCTGTTTTTT; CDR3 protein: CASSFRGRLETGELFF
V gene: TRBV7-9; D gene: TRBD1; J gene: TRBJ1-6; clone size: -; CDR3 DNA: TGTGCCAGCAGCTTAACGGGACAGGGCACTTCACCCCTCCACTTT; CDR3 protein: CASSLTGQGTSPLHF
V gene: TRBV19; D gene: -; J gene: TRBJ1-5; clone size: -; CDR3 DNA: TGTGCCAGTGCCCCTTTGGGAGGACGCAATCAGCCCCAGCATTTT; CDR3 protein: CASAPLGGRNQPQHF
V gene: TRBV5-5; D gene: -; J gene: TRBJ1-1; clone size: -; CDR3 DNA: TGTGCCAGCAGCCCGGACACCGCATTGAACACTGAAGCTTTCTTT; CDR3 protein: CASSPDTALNTEAFF
V gene: TRBV2; D gene: TRBD2; J gene: TRBJ2-7; clone size: -; CDR3 DNA: TGTGCCAGCAGTGAAGAACGGGGGGGCCGAAACGAGCAGTACTTC; CDR3 protein: CASSEERGGRNEQYF
V gene: TRBV5-1; D gene: -; J gene: TRBJ2-7; clone size: -; CDR3 DNA: TGCGCCAGCACCTCCTGGGGGGACAGAGGAGCCTACGAGCAGTACTTC; CDR3 protein: CASTSWGDRGAYEQYF
V gene: TRBV5-5; D gene: -; J gene: TRBJ1-5; clone size: -; CDR3 DNA: TGTGCCAGCAGCTTACAGGTAAATCAGCCCCAGCATTTT; CDR3 protein: CASSLQVNQPQHF
V gene: TRBV7-9; D gene: -; J gene: TRBJ1-1; clone size: -; CDR3 DNA: TGTGCCAGCAGCTTAGGAGGAGGGGTCCCTGAAGCTTTCTTT; CDR3 protein: CASSLGGGVPEAFF
V gene: TRBV11-3; D gene: TRBD1; J gene: TRBJ2-7; clone size: -; CDR3 DNA: TGTGCCAGCAGCCTCAGGGGGCGCGAGCAGTACTTC; CDR3 protein: CASSLRGREQYF
V gene: TRBV3-1/TRBV3-2; D gene: -; J gene: TRBJ1-1; clone size: -; CDR3 DNA: TGTGCCAGCAGCCAAGGACAGCTCAACACTGAAGCTTTCTTT; CDR3 protein: CASSQGQLNTEAFF
V gene: TRBV11-3; D gene: TRBD1; J gene: TRBJ2-2; clone size: -; CDR3 DNA: TGTGCCAGCAGTTTTTTGGGACAGCCGAACACCGGGGAGCTGTTTTTT; CDR3 protein: CASSFLGQPNTGELFF
V gene: TRBV2; D gene: -; J gene: TRBJ1-2; clone size: -; CDR3 DNA: TGTGCCAGCAGTCTATCGTCGAGGGGGTTGGGGGACTATGGCTACACCTTC; CDR3 protein: CASSLSSRGLGDYGYTF
V gene: TRBV6-2/TRBV6-3; D gene: TRBD1; J gene: TRBJ1-1; clone size: -; CDR3 DNA: TGTGCCAGCAGTTTCGACAGGGGTGAAGCTTTCTTT; CDR3 protein: CASSFDRGEAFF
V gene: TRBV3-1/TRBV3-2; D gene: TRBD1; J gene: TRBJ2-3; clone size: -; CDR3 DNA: TGTGCCAGCAGCCGGACAGGGGCTACAGATACGCAGTATTTT; CDR3 protein: CASSRTGATDTQYF